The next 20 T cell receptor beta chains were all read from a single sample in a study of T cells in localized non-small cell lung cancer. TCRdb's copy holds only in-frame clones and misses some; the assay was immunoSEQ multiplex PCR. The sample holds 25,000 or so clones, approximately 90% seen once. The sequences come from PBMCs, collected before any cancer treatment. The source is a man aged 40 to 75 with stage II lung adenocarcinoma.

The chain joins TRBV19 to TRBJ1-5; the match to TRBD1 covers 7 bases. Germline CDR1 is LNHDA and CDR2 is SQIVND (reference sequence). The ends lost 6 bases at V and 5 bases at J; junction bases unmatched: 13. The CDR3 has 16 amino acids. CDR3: CASSLDSGQQYQPQHF. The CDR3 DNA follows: TGTGCCAGTAGCCTAGACTCGGGACAGCAGTATCAGCCCCAGCATTTT.

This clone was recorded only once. In DNA form, the CDR3 reads TGTGCCAGCAGCACCAAAAGGTCCTCTGGAAACACCATATATTTT. Amino acids: CASSTKRSSGNTIYF. J is TRBJ1-3 and V is TRBV11-1; D call uncertain. The CDR3 has 15 amino acids. The germline V gene has CDR1 SGHAT and CDR2 FQDESV (reference sequence). Trimming cost V 5 bases and J 0 bases, with 11 bases left between them.

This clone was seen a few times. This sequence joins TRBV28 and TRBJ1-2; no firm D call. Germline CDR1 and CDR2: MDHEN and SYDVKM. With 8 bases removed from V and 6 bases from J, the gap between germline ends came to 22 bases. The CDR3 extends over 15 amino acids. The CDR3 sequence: CASGVPRGLQNGYTF. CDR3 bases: TGTGCCAGCGGAGTACCCCGGGGATTGCAAAATGGCTACACCTTC.

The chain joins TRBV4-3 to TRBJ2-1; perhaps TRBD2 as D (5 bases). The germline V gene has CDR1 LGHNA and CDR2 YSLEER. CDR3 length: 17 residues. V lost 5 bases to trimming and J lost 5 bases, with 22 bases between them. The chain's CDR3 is CASSRLWGDTKNNEQFF. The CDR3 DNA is TGCGCCAGCAGCAGGCTTTGGGGAGACACCAAAAACAATGAGCAGTTCTTC.

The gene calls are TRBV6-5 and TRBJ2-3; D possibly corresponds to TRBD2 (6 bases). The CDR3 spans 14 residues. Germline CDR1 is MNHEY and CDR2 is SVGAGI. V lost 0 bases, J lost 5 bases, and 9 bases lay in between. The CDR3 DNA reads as TGTGCCAGCAGTTACTCTTGGGGGGAAGATACGCAGTATTTT. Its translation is CASSYSWGEDTQYF.

The CDR3 sequence: CASQPGSGSTGELFF. The CDR3 DNA reads as TGTGCCAGCCAACCGGGTAGCGGGAGTACCGGGGAGCTGTTTTTT. This chain uses TRBV27 with TRBJ2-2; 9 bases agree with TRBD2. The germline gives CDR1 MNHEY, CDR2 SMNVEV (reference sequence). V shed 8 bases and J 5 bases; nucleotides not matched to a gene: 9. CDR3 length equals 15 residues.

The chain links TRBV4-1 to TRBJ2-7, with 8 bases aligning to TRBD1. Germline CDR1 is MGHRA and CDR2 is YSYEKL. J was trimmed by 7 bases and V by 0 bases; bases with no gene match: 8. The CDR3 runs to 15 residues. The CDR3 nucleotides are TGCGCCAGCAGCCAAGATGGCCAGGGGGCGGGAGAGCAGTACTTC. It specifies CASSQDGQGAGEQYF.

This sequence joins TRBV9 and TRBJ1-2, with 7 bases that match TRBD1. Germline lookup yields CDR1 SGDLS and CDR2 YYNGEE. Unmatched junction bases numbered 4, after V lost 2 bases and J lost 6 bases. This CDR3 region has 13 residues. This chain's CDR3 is CASSVTGLDGYTF. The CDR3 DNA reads TGTGCCAGCAGCGTGACAGGGCTGGATGGCTACACCTTC.

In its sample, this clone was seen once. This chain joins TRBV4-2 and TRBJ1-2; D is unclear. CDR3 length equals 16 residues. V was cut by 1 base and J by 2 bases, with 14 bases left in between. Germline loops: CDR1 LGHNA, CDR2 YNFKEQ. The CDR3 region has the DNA TGTGCCAGCAGCCAAGGATGGGCAGAGCCCAACTATGGCTACACCTTC. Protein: CASSQGWAEPNYGYTF.

In DNA, the CDR3 is TGTGCCAGCAGCCCCCCGTCCGGGAGCACCGGGGAGCTGTTTTTT. It yields the protein CASSPPSGSTGELFF. The V and J genes are TRBV5-4 and TRBJ2-2; D perhaps matches TRBD2 (6 bases). The germline V and J ends were trimmed by 4 bases and 4 bases, with 14 bases remaining between them. This CDR3 has 15 amino acids. Germline V gives CDR1 SGHNT, CDR2 YYREEE (reference sequence).

The chain's CDR3 is CASSLFLVGRNQPQHF. CDR3 sequence (DNA): TGTGCCAGCAGCTTGTTTCTCGTGGGTCGGAATCAGCCCCAGCATTTT. The J gene is TRBJ1-5, the V gene TRBV7-8; D gene unclear. The CDR3 sequence is 16 residues long. Germline-derived CDR1 and CDR2 are SGHVS and FQNEAQ. V dropped 3 bases and J dropped 4 bases, with 16 bases sitting between them. Based on the CDR3 plus reference TRBV7-8 and TRBJ1-5, the full variable domain is GAGVSQSPRYKVAKRGQDVALRCDPISGHVSLFWYQQALGQGPEFLTYFQNEAQLDKSGLPSDRFFAERPEGSVSTLKIQRTQQEDSAVYLCASSLFLVGRNQPQHFGDGTRLSIL.

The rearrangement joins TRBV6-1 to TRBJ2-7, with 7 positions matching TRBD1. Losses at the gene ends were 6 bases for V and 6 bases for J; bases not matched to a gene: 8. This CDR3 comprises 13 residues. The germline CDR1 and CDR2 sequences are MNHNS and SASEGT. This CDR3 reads CASRGQTMGEQYF. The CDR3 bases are TGTGCCAGCAGGGGACAGACAATGGGCGAGCAGTACTTC.

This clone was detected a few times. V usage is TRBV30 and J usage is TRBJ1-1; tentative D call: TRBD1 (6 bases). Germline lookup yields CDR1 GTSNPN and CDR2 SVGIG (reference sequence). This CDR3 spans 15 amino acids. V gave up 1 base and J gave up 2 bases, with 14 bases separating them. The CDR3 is CAWSGTPGANTEAFF. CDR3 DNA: TGTGCCTGGAGTGGAACCCCGGGGGCTAACACTGAAGCTTTCTTT.

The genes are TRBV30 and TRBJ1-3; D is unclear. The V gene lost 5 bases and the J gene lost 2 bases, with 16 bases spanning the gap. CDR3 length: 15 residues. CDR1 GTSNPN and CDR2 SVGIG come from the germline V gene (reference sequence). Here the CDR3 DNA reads TGTGCCTGGTCGATAGACGGGATGACTGGAAACACCATATATTTT. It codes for CAWSIDGMTGNTIYF. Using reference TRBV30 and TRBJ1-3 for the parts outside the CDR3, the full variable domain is SQTIHQWPATLVQPVGSPLSLECTVEGTSNPNLYWYRQAAGRGLQLLFYSVGIGQISSEVPQNLSASRPQDRQFILSSKKLLLSDSGFYLCAWSIDGMTGNTIYFGEGSWLTVV.

This CDR3 reads CASSSTSLAGLSTDTQYF. CDR3 nucleotides: TGCGCCAGCAGTTCAACCTCTCTAGCGGGTTTAAGCACAGATACGCAGTATTTT. The J gene is TRBJ2-3, the V gene TRBV5-1; 8 bases align to TRBD2. Trimming removed 5 bases from V and 0 bases from J; junction bases left unmatched: 14. This CDR3 is 18 amino acids long. Germline-derived CDR1 and CDR2 are SGHRS and YFSETQ.

The chain's CDR3 is CAWSASDETQYF. The CDR3 coding sequence is TGTGCCTGGAGCGCTAGTGATGAGACCCAGTACTTC. V is TRBV30 and J is TRBJ2-5; D is uncertain. V was pared by 3 bases and J by 5 bases, with 10 bases between. The V gene's germline CDR1 is GTSNPN and CDR2 SVGIG (reference sequence). The CDR3 totals 12 residues.

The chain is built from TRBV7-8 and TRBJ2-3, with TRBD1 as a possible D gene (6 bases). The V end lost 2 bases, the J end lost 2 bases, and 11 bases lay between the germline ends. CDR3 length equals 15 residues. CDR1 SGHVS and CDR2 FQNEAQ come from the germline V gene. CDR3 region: CASSLQGMATDTQYF. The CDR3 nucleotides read TGTGCCAGCAGCTTACAGGGGATGGCCACAGATACGCAGTATTTT.

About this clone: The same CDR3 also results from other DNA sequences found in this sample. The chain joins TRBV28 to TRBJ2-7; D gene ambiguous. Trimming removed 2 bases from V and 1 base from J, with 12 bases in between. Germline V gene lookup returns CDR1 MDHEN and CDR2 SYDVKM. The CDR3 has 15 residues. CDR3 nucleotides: TGTGCCAGCAGTTTACGGCAGTTTGAGTCCTACGAGCAGTACTTC. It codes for CASSLRQFESYEQYF.

CDR3 residues: CASSPRPGTTGGGRTEAFF. CDR3 DNA: TGTGCCAGTAGTCCCCGCCCCGGGACGACAGGGGGTGGAAGGACTGAAGCTTTCTTT. The chain couples TRBV19 to TRBJ1-1; 9 positions match TRBD1. This CDR3 comprises 19 residues. Looked up from germline, CDR1 is LNHDA and CDR2 is SQIVND (reference sequence). V dropped 5 bases and J dropped 5; count of bases not matched to a gene: 21.

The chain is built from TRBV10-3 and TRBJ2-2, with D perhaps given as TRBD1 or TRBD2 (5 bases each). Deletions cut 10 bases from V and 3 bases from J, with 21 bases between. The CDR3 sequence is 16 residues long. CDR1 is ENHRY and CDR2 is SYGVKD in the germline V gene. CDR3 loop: CATGAGSYLYTGELFF. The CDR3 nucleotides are TGTGCCACCGGGGCAGGGTCTTACCTTTACACCGGGGAGCTGTTTTTT.